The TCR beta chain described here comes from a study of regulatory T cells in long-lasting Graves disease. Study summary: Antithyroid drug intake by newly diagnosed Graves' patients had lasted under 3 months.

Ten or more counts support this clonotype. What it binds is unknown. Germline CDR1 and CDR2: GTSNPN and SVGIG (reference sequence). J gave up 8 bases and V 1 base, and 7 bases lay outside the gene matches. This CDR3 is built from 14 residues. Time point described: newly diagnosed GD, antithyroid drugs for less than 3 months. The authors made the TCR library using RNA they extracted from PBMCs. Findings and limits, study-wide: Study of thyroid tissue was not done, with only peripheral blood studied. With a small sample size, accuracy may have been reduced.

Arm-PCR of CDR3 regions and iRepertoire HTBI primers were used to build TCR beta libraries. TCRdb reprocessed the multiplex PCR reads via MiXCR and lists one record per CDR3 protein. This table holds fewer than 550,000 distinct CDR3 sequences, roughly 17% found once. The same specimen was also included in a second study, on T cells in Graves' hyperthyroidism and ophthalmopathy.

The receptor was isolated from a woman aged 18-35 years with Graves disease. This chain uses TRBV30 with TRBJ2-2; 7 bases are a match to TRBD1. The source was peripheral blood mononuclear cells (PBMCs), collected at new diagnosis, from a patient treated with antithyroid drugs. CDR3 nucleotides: TGTGCCTGGAGTGGGGGACAGCGCAGAGGGGAGCTGTTTTTT. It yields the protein CAWSGGQRRGELFF.